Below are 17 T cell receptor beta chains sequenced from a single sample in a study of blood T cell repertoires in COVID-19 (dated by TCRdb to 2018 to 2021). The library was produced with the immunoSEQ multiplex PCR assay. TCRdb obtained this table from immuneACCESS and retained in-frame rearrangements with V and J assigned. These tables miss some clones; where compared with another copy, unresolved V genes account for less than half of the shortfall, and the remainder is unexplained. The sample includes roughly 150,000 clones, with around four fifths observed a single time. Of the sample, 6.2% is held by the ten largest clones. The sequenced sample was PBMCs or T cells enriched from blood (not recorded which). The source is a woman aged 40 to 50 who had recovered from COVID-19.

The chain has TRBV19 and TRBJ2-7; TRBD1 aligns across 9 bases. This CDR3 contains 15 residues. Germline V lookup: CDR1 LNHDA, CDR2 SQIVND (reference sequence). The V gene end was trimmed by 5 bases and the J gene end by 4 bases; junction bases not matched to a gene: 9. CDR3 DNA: TGTGCCAGTAGTGCAACAGGGGGCCTCCGATACGAGCAGTACTTC. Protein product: CASSATGGLRYEQYF.

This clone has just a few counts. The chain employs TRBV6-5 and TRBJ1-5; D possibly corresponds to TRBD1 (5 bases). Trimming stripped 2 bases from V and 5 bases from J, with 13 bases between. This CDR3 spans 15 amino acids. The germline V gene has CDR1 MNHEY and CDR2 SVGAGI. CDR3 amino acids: CASSYTWRGDQPQHF. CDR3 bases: TGTGCCAGCAGTTACACTTGGAGGGGAGATCAGCCCCAGCATTTT.

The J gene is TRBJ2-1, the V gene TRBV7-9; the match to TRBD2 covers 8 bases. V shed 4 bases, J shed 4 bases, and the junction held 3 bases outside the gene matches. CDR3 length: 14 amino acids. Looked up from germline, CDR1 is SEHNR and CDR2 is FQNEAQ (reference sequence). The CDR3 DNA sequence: TGTGCCAGCAGCTATAGCGGGGATTACAATGAGCAGTTCTTC. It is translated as CASSYSGDYNEQFF.

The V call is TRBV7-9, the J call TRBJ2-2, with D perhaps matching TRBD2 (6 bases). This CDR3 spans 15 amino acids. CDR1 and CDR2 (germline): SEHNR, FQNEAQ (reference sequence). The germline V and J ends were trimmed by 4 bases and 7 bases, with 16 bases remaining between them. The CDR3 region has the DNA TGTGCCAGCAGCTCCCTCGGGACTCCAGGCGGGGAGCTGTTTTTT. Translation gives CASSSLGTPGGELFF.

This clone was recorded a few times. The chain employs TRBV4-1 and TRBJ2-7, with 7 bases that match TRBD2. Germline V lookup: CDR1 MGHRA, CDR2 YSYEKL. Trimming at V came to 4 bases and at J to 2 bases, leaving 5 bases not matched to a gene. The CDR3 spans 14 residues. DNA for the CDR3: TGCGCCAGCAGCCTCCGAGCGGGAACCTACGAGCAGTACTTC. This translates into CASSLRAGTYEQYF.

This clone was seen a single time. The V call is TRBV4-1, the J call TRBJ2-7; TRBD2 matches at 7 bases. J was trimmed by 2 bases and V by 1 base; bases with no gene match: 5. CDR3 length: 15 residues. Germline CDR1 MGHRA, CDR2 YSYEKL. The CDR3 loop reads CASSQVAGPTYEQYF. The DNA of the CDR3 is TGCGCCAGCAGCCAAGTAGCGGGCCCTACCTACGAGCAGTACTTC.

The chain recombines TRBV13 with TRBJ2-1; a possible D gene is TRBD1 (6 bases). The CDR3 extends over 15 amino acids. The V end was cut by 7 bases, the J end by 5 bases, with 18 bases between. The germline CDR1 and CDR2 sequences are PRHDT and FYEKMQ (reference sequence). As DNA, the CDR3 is TGTGCCAGCAACCGCGGCGCCCAGGGGAACAATGAGCAGTTCTTC. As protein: CASNRGAQGNNEQFF.

The CDR3 coding sequence is TGTGCCACGGCAGGGTGGGGGGACACTGAAGCTTTCTTT. Its translation is CATAGWGDTEAFF. The gene calls are TRBV15 and TRBJ1-1, with D tentatively TRBD1 (5 bases). The CDR3 is made up of 13 amino acids. Trimming removed 9 bases at V and 3 bases at J, with 14 bases between. Germline V gene lookup returns CDR1 LNHNV and CDR2 YYDKDF (reference sequence).

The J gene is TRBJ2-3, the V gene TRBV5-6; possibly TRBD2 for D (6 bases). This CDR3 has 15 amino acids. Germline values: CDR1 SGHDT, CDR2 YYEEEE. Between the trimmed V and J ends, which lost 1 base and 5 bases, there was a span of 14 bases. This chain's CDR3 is CASSLFPGEGDTQYF. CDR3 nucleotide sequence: TGTGCCAGCAGCTTGTTTCCGGGAGAGGGAGATACGCAGTATTTT.

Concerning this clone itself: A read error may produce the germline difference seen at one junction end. CDR3 region: CASSAIDRDRSVF. DNA of the CDR3: TGTGCCAGTAGCGCTATAGACCGGGACAGGTCGGTTTTT. The V gene is TRBV19, the J gene TRBJ1-4; TRBD1 aligns across 8 bases. This CDR3 is built from 13 residues. Germline V lookup: CDR1 LNHDA, CDR2 SQIVND (reference sequence).

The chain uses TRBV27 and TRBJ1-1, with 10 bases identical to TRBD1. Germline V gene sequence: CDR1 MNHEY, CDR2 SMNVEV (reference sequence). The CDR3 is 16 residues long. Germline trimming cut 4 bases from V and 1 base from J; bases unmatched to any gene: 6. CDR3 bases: TGTGCCAGCAGTTCACCGACAGGGGGCCCGAACACTGAAGCTTTCTTT. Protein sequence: CASSSPTGGPNTEAFF.

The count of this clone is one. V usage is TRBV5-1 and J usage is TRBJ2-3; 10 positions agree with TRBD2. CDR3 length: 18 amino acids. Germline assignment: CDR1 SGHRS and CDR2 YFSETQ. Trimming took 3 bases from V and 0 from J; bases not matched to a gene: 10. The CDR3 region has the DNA TGCGCCAGCAGCTCTCAAGCGGGGGGGCTTCCTAGCACAGATACGCAGTATTTT. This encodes CASSSQAGGLPSTDTQYF. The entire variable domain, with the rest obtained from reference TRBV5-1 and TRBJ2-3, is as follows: KAGVTQTPRYLIKTRGQQVTLSCSPISGHRSVSWYQQTPGQGLQFLFEYFSETQRNKGNFPGRFSGRQFSNSRSEMNVSTLELGDSALYLCASSSQAGGLPSTDTQYFGPGTRLTVL.

The CDR3 nucleotides are TGTGCCAGCAGCCCTCCAGGGGCGGGCGGACAGTACTTC. It specifies CASSPPGAGGQYF. This sequence joins TRBV7-2 and TRBJ2-4, with a tentative D call TRBD1 (6 bases). Germline V lookup: CDR1 SGHTA, CDR2 FQGNSA. This CDR3 contains 13 residues. Trimming left V 5 bases short and J 13 bases short, with 18 bases between.

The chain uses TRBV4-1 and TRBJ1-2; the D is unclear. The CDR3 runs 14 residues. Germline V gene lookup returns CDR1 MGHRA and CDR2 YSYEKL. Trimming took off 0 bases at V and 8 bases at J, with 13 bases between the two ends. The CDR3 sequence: CASSQERGLLGYTF. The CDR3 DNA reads TGCGCCAGCAGCCAAGAACGCGGCCTGTTGGGCTACACCTTC.

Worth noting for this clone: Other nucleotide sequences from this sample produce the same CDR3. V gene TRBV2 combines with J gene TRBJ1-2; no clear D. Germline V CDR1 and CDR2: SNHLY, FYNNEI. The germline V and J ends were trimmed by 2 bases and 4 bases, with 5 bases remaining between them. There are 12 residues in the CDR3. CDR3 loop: CASSERGYGYTF. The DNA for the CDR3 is TGTGCCAGCAGTGAACGGGGCTATGGCTACACCTTC.

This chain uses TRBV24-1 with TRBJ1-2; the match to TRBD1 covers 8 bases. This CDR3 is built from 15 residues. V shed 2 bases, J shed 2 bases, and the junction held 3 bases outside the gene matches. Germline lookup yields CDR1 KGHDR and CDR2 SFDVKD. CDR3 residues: CATSDSRTGNYGYTF. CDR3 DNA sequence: TGTGCCACCAGTGATTCCCGGACAGGGAACTATGGCTACACCTTC.

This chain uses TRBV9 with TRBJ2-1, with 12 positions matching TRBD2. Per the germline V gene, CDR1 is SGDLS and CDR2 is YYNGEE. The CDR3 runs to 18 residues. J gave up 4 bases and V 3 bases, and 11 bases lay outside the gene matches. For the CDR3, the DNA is TGTGCCAGCAGCGCCCCCGGGACTAGCGGGCGAGGATACAATGAGCAGTTCTTC. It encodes CASSAPGTSGRGYNEQFF.